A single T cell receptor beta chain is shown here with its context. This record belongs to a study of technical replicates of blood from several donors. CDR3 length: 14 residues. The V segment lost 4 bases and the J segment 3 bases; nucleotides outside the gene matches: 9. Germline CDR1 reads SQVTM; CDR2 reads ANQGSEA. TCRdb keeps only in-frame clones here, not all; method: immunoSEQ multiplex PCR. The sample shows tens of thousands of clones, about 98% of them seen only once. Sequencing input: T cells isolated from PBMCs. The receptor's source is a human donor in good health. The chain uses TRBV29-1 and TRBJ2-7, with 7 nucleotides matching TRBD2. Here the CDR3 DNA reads TGCAGCGTTGGATCTCTAGCGGCTAACTACGAGCAGTACTTC. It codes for CSVGSLAANYEQYF.